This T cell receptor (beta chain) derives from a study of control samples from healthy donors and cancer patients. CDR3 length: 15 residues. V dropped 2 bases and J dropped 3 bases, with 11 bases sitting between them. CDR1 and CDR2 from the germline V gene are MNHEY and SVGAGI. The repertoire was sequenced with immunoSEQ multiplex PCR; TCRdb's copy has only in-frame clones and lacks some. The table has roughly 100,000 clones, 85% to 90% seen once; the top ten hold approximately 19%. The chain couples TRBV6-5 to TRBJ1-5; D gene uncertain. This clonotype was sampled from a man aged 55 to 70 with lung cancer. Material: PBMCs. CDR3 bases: TGTGCCAGCAGTTACGGTCTGTGGGACAATCAGCCCCAGCATTTT. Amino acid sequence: CASSYGLWDNQPQHF.